Listed below are T cell receptor beta chains from one sample, sequenced in a study of T-cell reconstitution after alpha-beta-depleted transplantation in children. TCRdb redid the calling of the PCR reads with MiXCR, one entry per CDR3 protein. In the table there are some 840,000 distinct CDR3 sequences, around 15% of which are singletons. The sample consisted of PBMCs, mostly from graft donor cells, taken 360 days after TCRalphabeta/CD19-depleted stem cell transplant. The receptor source for this set is a male patient aged 10-17 years who had a stem cell transplant for acute lymphoblastic leukemia, so the T cells may come from the graft donor. Each CDR3 is given with its conserved first and last residue. Clone size appears in some rows only: once, few, many, or a class for an expanded clone.

J gene: TRBJ2-7; V gene: TRBV5-1; clone size: NA; CDR3 protein: CASSPHGLAAAHEQYF
J gene: TRBJ2-3; V gene: TRBV5-1; clone size: few; CDR3 protein: CASRRGDLTDTQYF
J gene: TRBJ2-6; V gene: TRBV5-1; clone size: few; CDR3 protein: CASSGRQVGGVSHVLTF
J gene: TRBJ1-1; V gene: TRBV12-3/TRBV12-4; clone size: few; CDR3 protein: CASRSATWAEAFF
J gene: TRBJ2-7; V gene: TRBV9; clone size: NA; CDR3 protein: CASSVATGGLYEQYF
J gene: TRBJ2-7; V gene: TRBV7-2; clone size: NA; CDR3 protein: CASSPRPTSGGYEQYF
J gene: TRBJ2-7; V gene: TRBV7-6; clone size: NA; CDR3 protein: CASSPRTANYEQYF
J gene: TRBJ2-1; V gene: TRBV7-9; clone size: many; CDR3 protein: CASSKGGFGRASEQFF
J gene: TRBJ2-7; V gene: TRBV18; clone size: NA; CDR3 protein: CASSPIDTPSYEQYF
J gene: TRBJ2-3; V gene: TRBV7-6; clone size: NA; CDR3 protein: CASSLGTTVADTQYF
J gene: TRBJ2-7; V gene: TRBV18; clone size: NA; CDR3 protein: CASSSRDRGGYEQYF
J gene: TRBJ2-5; V gene: TRBV15; clone size: NA; CDR3 protein: CATSRDSPSGRARETQYF
J gene: TRBJ2-4; V gene: TRBV12-3/TRBV12-4; clone size: NA; CDR3 protein: CASSLNSNIQYF
J gene: TRBJ2-6; V gene: TRBV5-1; clone size: many; CDR3 protein: CASSSGIGANVLTF
J gene: TRBJ2-3; V gene: TRBV5-1; clone size: NA; CDR3 protein: CASSLTGGVRSTDTQYF
J gene: TRBJ1-3; V gene: TRBV5-1; clone size: few; CDR3 protein: CASSLPRNRSSGNTIYF
J gene: TRBJ1-2; V gene: TRBV9; clone size: few; CDR3 protein: CASSVAPGQLGYGYTF
J gene: TRBJ2-5; V gene: TRBV10-3; clone size: NA; CDR3 protein: CAISDAGQRATQYF
J gene: TRBJ2-1; V gene: TRBV19; clone size: few; CDR3 protein: CASSILGAYNEQFF
J gene: TRBJ2-3; V gene: TRBV5-6; clone size: few; CDR3 protein: CASSLGLGGTDTQYF